A single sample is the source of the 17 T cell receptor beta chains below, sequenced in a study of CD8 T cells in Susac syndrome. RNA was extracted with the RNeasy kit, and a quantity of roughly 0.5 to 1 ug was reverse transcribed using random hexamers. MiXCR was run by TCRdb on the immunoSEQ multiplex PCR reads, yielding one entry per CDR3 protein. The table lists approximately 49,000 distinct CDR3 sequences, around 95% of them singletons. Input material: CD8+ T cells from PBMCs. These TCRs come from a human donor with Susac syndrome.

The genes are TRBV12-3 or TRBV12-4 and TRBJ2-1; TRBD1 is a possible D gene (6 bases). The CDR3 totals 14 residues. Between the trimmed V and J ends, which lost 5 bases and 9 bases, there was a span of 17 bases. The CDR3 DNA reads TGTGCCAGCAGTAAGGAACTGGCCAGGGGTGAGCAGTTCTTC. Translated: CASSKELARGEQFF.

The V call is TRBV5-4, the J call TRBJ2-7; 8 bases map to TRBD1. Trimming removed 2 bases from V and 7 bases from J; junction bases left unmatched: 8. This CDR3 is built from 14 residues. Per the germline V gene, CDR1 is SGHNT and CDR2 is YYREEE (reference sequence). The CDR3 DNA reads TGTGCCAGCAGCTTAGGAGACAGGGGCCTAGAGCAGTACTTC. It translates to CASSLGDRGLEQYF.

J is TRBJ2-5 and V is TRBV3-1; TRBD1 agrees at 7 bases. The junction had 8 bases not matched to a gene; V was cut back by 3 bases and J by 4 bases. Germline V CDR1 and CDR2: LGHDT, YNNKEL (reference sequence). This CDR3 is 15 amino acids long. Here the CDR3 reads CASSHKYRDRETQYF. For the CDR3, the DNA is TGTGCCAGCAGCCATAAATACCGGGACAGAGAGACCCAGTACTTC.

The gene calls are TRBV12-3 or TRBV12-4 and TRBJ2-1, with D perhaps TRBD2 (5 bases). V lost 5 bases and J lost 6, with 17 bases in between. The CDR3 has 15 amino acids. CDR3 sequence (DNA): TGTGCCAGCAGTGCGGGCATCCCAGGTGTCAATGAGCAGTTCTTC. This gives the protein CASSAGIPGVNEQFF.

The genes are TRBV9 and TRBJ2-3; tentative D call: TRBD1 (6 bases). Germline loops: CDR1 SGDLS, CDR2 YYNGEE. The V end was cut by 3 bases, the J end by 0 bases, with 11 bases between. This CDR3 has 15 amino acids. CDR3 loop: CASSAGGQSTDTQYF. The CDR3 region has the DNA TGTGCCAGCAGCGCCGGAGGACAGAGCACAGATACGCAGTATTTT.

CDR3 sequence (DNA): TGTGCCAGCAGCGTAGACAGGGGCTCTGGAAACACCATATATTTT. Translated: CASSVDRGSGNTIYF. The V gene is TRBV9, the J gene TRBJ1-3; 7 bases fit TRBD1. Germline loops: CDR1 SGDLS, CDR2 YYNGEE. The ends lost 0 bases at V and 0 bases at J; junction bases unmatched: 0. CDR3 length equals 15 residues.

The J gene is TRBJ2-3, the V gene TRBV6-5; D is undetermined. The CDR3 has 13 amino acids. Trimming shortened V by 2 bases and J by 1 base, and 4 bases separated the two germline ends. CDR1 is MNHEY, CDR2 SVGAGI, per germline. The CDR3 is CASSYEGTDTQYF. The CDR3 DNA reads as TGTGCCAGCAGTTACGAGGGCACAGATACGCAGTATTTT.

This clonotype is a singleton in its sample. The rearrangement joins TRBV28 to TRBJ2-3; D is possibly TRBD2 (6 bases). Germline V gene sequence: CDR1 MDHEN, CDR2 SYDVKM. Deletions cut 7 bases from V and 1 base from J, with 12 bases between. CDR3 size: 14 residues. The CDR3 DNA reads TGTGCCAGCACCCCCGCGGGGCGCACAGATACGCAGTATTTT. Encoded protein: CASTPAGRTDTQYF.

V gene TRBV11-2 combines with J gene TRBJ1-2; D not certain. V was shortened by 8 bases and J by 8 bases, with 18 bases between the two germline ends. The germline CDR1 and CDR2 sequences are SGHAT and FQNNGV. The CDR3 runs to 13 residues. The CDR3 protein is CASHSRTDQGYTF. The CDR3 DNA reads as TGTGCCAGCCACTCCCGGACCGACCAGGGCTACACCTTC.

V is TRBV19 and J is TRBJ2-1; TRBD2 aligns across 11 bases. CDR1 is LNHDA and CDR2 is SQIVND in the germline V gene (reference sequence). The CDR3 contains 15 residues. The trim removed 7 bases at V and 4 bases at J, leaving 6 bases unmatched. The CDR3 loop reads CASKALAGGYNEQFF. CDR3 nucleotide sequence: TGTGCCAGTAAAGCGCTAGCGGGGGGTTACAATGAGCAGTTCTTC.

This clonotype was recorded once. This chain uses TRBV27 with TRBJ1-5; possible D gene TRBD1, 5 bases. The CDR3 contains 14 residues. V shed 5 bases and J shed 3 bases, with 11 bases lying between them. The V gene's germline CDR1 is MNHEY and CDR2 SMNVEV (reference sequence). This CDR3 reads CASSPPGPNQPQHF. CDR3 coding DNA: TGTGCCAGCAGTCCTCCGGGGCCCAATCAGCCCCAGCATTTT.

The chain is built from TRBV5-6 and TRBJ2-3; D is possibly TRBD1 (6 bases). With 6 bases removed from V and 2 bases from J, the gap between germline ends came to 10 bases. CDR3 length: 13 amino acids. Looked up from germline, CDR1 is SGHDT and CDR2 is YYEEEE. CDR3 sequence: CASTYRDTDTQYF. CDR3 DNA: TGTGCCAGCACCTACAGGGACACAGATACGCAGTATTTT.

The chain has TRBV30 and TRBJ2-3; D is ambiguous. V lost 4 bases and J 2 bases, leaving 13 bases between the germline ends. The CDR3 spans 14 residues. Germline V CDR1 and CDR2: GTSNPN, SVGIG (reference sequence). The CDR3 sequence is CAWTGQVVTDTQYF. The CDR3 nucleotides read TGTGCCTGGACCGGGCAGGTCGTCACAGATACGCAGTATTTT. Using reference TRBV30 and TRBJ2-3 for the parts outside the CDR3, the full variable domain is SQTIHQWPATLVQPVGSPLSLECTVEGTSNPNLYWYRQAAGRGLQLLFYSVGIGQISSEVPQNLSASRPQDRQFILSSKKLLLSDSGFYLCAWTGQVVTDTQYFGPGTRLTVL.

The genes are TRBV29-1 and TRBJ1-2; weak D call: TRBD1 (5 bases). Trimming cost V 7 bases and J 2 bases, with 8 bases left between them. CDR3 length: 11 residues. CDR1 is SQVTM and CDR2 is ANQGSEA in the germline V gene. The CDR3 bases are TGCAGCGGCAGGGAAAACTATGGCTACACCTTC. The encoded protein is CSGRENYGYTF.

V is TRBV10-3 and J is TRBJ2-1, with D perhaps TRBD1 (7 bases). V lost 10 bases and J lost 6, with 16 bases in between. Germline V gene data show CDR1 as ENHRY and CDR2 as SYGVKD. This CDR3 is built from 13 residues. CDR3: CATTGQGGNEQFF. CDR3 nucleotide sequence: TGTGCCACAACTGGGCAGGGGGGCAATGAGCAGTTCTTC.

The V call is TRBV13, the J call TRBJ2-3, with 9 nucleotides matching TRBD2. Losses at the gene ends were 4 bases for V and 5 bases for J; bases not matched to a gene: 7. This CDR3 region has 15 residues. Germline V gene lookup returns CDR1 PRHDT and CDR2 FYEKMQ (reference sequence). The CDR3 sequence: CASSSRGGAKDTQYF. Written as DNA, the CDR3 is TGTGCCAGCAGCTCGCGGGGGGGAGCAAAAGATACGCAGTATTTT.

CDR3 protein: CASSPWTGSYEQYF. The CDR3 nucleotides are TGTGCCAGCAGCCCTTGGACAGGGTCCTACGAGCAGTACTTC. The chain combines TRBV4-2 with TRBJ2-7; 8 bases line up with TRBD1. The CDR3 consists of 14 residues. The V and J ends lost 4 bases and 1 base, in that order; junction bases with no gene match: 3. Germline V gives CDR1 LGHNA, CDR2 YNFKEQ.